The present TCR beta chain was sequenced within a study of TIL therapy for anti-PD-1-resistant metastatic lung cancer. This CDR3 is 14 amino acids long. Germline assignment: CDR1 GTSNPN and CDR2 SVGIG (reference sequence). V lost 0 bases to trimming and J lost 3 bases, with 12 bases between them. Time point denoted: pre-treatment sample, taken before nivolumab and TIL therapy. Most excised metastases sampled were pleural nodules or supraclavicular lymph nodes. This was the immunoSEQ v3 assay. Produced via immunoSEQ multiplex PCR; TCRdb's table is partial and in-frame only. In the table there are over 900 clones, over 70% of which are singletons. In regard to this clone: The sample contains more than one DNA sequence encoding this CDR3.

The sequence came from a person aged 25 to 80 with non-small cell lung cancer. The material was tumor tissue, obtained at baseline. J is TRBJ2-7 and V is TRBV30, with D perhaps matching TRBD1 (6 bases). In DNA, the CDR3 is TGTGCCTGGAGTGTCGAGGACAGTCACTACGAGCAGTACTTC. The encoded protein is CAWSVEDSHYEQYF.